The T cell receptor beta chain under discussion was sequenced for a study of cytomegalovirus exposure and HLA in healthy donors. This CDR3 spans 14 amino acids. V was cut by 2 bases and J by 5 bases, with 13 bases left in between. CDR1 and CDR2 from the germline V gene are SGDLS and YYNGEE. Primers: 60 Vbeta forward and 13 Jbeta reverse. Profiling relied on immunoSEQ multiplex PCR, and the TCRdb table lists in-frame clones only, not all of them. The repertoire includes about 200,000 clones, roughly 72% of them detected once, and about 1.9% sits in the top ten. The J gene is TRBJ1-1, the V gene TRBV9, with D perhaps matching TRBD1 (5 bases). The TCR originated in a man aged 25-40 years in good health and CMV-seronegative. What was sequenced was PBMCs. CDR3 protein: CASSVGGRKTEAFF. CDR3 nucleotide sequence: TGTGCCAGCAGCGTTGGGGGGAGGAAAACTGAAGCTTTCTTT.